This TCR beta chain was found in a study of PD-1 blockade in classical Hodgkin lymphoma. Notes on the study in general: Still unresolved is the cause of the repertoire differences, which may be disease activity or prior therapy. According to reports, newly diagnosed patients had lower baseline TCR diversity than healthy donors, and relapsed/refractory patients had lower baseline TCR diversity still.

Each of the patients experienced relapse following autologous stem cell transplantation, and their brentuximab vedotin exposure differed. Patients reached a best response of complete response, partial response or progressive disease. V shed 4 bases, J shed 4 bases, and the junction held 6 bases outside the gene matches. The CDR3 loop spans 16 amino acids. CDR1 is SGDLS and CDR2 is YYNGEE in the germline V gene. A word on this clone: The antigen is undetermined.

Libraries were prepared by immunoSEQ multiplex PCR; TCRdb keeps only in-frame clonotypes and omits some of them. The table lists 50,000 to 65,000 clones, roughly 91% of them singletons. This rearrangement joins TRBV9 to TRBJ2-7; 15 nucleotides align to TRBD2. The receptor comes from a human donor with classical Hodgkin lymphoma. Source: peripheral blood mononuclear cells (PBMCs), taken before the second cycle of nivolumab. CDR3 in DNA: TGTGCCAGCAGCCCCTGGACTAGCGGGGGGGCTTACGAGCAGTACTTC. Protein product: CASSPWTSGGAYEQYF.